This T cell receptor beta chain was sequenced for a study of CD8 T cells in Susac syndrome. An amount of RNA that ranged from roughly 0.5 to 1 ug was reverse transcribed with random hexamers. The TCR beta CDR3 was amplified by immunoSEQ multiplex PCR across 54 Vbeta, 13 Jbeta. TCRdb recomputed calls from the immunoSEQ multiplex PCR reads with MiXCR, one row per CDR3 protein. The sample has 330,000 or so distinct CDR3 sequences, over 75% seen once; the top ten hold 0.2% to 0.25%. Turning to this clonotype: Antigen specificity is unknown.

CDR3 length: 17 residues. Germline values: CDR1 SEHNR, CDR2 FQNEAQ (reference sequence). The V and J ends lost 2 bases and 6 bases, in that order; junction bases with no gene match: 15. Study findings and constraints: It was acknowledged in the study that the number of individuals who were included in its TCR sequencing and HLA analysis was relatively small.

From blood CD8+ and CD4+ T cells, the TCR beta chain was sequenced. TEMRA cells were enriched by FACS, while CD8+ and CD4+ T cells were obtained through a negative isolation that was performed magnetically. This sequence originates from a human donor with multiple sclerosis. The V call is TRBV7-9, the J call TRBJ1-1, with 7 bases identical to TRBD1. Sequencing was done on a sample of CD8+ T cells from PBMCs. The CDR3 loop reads CASSLRGQEVGMAEAFF. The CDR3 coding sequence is TGTGCCAGCAGCTTACGAGGACAGGAAGTAGGTATGGCTGAAGCTTTCTTT.